The 5 T cell receptor beta chains listed next were all sequenced from one sample in a study of blood T cell repertoires in COVID-19. Libraries were prepared by immunoSEQ multiplex PCR; TCRdb keeps only in-frame clonotypes and omits some of them. The data hold roughly 430,000 clones, with approximately 88% observed a single time. The source material was PBMCs or T cells enriched from blood (not recorded which). These TCRs come from a woman between 40 and 55 years old with acute COVID-19.

V and J are TRBV9 and TRBJ1-2, with a tentative D call TRBD1 (5 bases). The V and J ends lost 0 bases and 4 bases respectively, with 19 bases between them. Per the germline V gene, CDR1 is SGDLS and CDR2 is YYNGEE. CDR3 length: 17 amino acids. As DNA, the CDR3 is TGTGCCAGCAGCGTAGTAGGGGCGGAGGGGCTTGTCTATGGCTACACCTTC. This sequence encodes CASSVVGAEGLVYGYTF.

This clone was observed a handful of times. This sequence joins TRBV18 and TRBJ2-1; TRBD2 matches 12 bases. The V segment lost 5 bases and the J segment 12 bases; nucleotides outside the gene matches: 11. The CDR3 runs 15 residues. Germline lookup yields CDR1 KGHSH and CDR2 LQKENI. As DNA, the CDR3 is TGTGCCAGCTCATCTAGCGGGGGGGCCGAAGTTAGGCAGTTCTTC. Amino acids: CASSSSGGAEVRQFF.

This clone was counted only a few times. The chain couples TRBV11-2 to TRBJ1-1; a weak D match, TRBD1 (5 bases). V dropped 1 base and J dropped 8 bases, with 5 bases sitting between them. The CDR3 consists of 11 residues. The V gene's germline CDR1 is SGHAT and CDR2 FQNNGV. This CDR3 reads CASSLGTEAFF. CDR3 nucleotide sequence: TGTGCCAGCAGCTTAGGGACAGAAGCTTTCTTT.

The chain is built from TRBV29-1 and TRBJ2-7; 8 bases line up with TRBD1. The germline V gene has CDR1 SQVTM and CDR2 ANQGSEA. Unmatched junction bases numbered 4, after V lost 2 bases and J lost 7 bases. The CDR3 is 12 residues long. CDR3 in amino acids: CSVEQGAGEQYF. The DNA for the CDR3 is TGCAGCGTTGAACAGGGGGCGGGGGAGCAGTACTTC.

V and J are TRBV15 and TRBJ1-4; D is unclear. The germline CDR1 and CDR2 sequences are LNHNV and YYDKDF (reference sequence). The CDR3 is 14 residues long. V lost 1 base, J lost 8 bases, and 11 bases lay in between. DNA for the CDR3: TGTGCCACCAGCAGAGGCCAAGAGCGGGAAAAACTGTTTTTT. Its translation: CATSRGQEREKLFF.